This T cell receptor beta chain came from a study of T cell changes during pregnancy in multiple sclerosis. This clone was counted once. Distinct nucleotide sequences in the sample also encode this CDR3. From germline, CDR1 is MDHEN and CDR2 SYDVKM. The CDR3 covers 13 residues. V gave up 5 bases and J gave up 0 bases, with 7 bases separating them. Data came from immunoSEQ multiplex PCR; TCRdb stores just in-frame clones and leaves some out. The data show tens of thousands of clones, with 90% to 95% seen just once and around 0.8% held by the top ten. The source was CD4+ T cells from peripheral blood mononuclear cells, collected in the third trimester of pregnancy. The chain combines TRBV28 with TRBJ1-2; D is possibly TRBD1 (5 bases). The source of this sequence is a female donor with multiple sclerosis, enrolled in a pregnancy study. The DNA for the CDR3 is TGTGCCAGCAGTCAGACAGCTAACTATGGCTACACCTTC. Translating gives CASSQTANYGYTF.